This T cell receptor (beta chain) was documented in a study of early T cells in non-severe SARS-CoV-2 infection. Each cDNA molecule carried a unique molecular identifier. TCRdb re-called the 5' RACE reads with MiXCR, one entry per CDR3 protein. The sample includes about 32,000 distinct CDR3 sequences, 5% to 6.5% seen only once; the top ten take approximately 3.5%. Regarding the study as a whole: Private and CD4 specificities were missed by VDJdb matching, which favored anti-spike CD8 responses.

Trimming cost V 5 bases and J 12 bases, with 23 bases left between them. The CDR3 is 14 residues long. Germline CDR1 is SGHTA and CDR2 is FQGNSA. This clonotype was observed many times. The antigen is unknown. The specimen sequenced was whole blood. This sequence joins TRBV7-2 and TRBJ2-7; TRBD1 is a possible D gene (6 bases). This receptor was identified in an adult who was a healthcare worker with PCR-confirmed SARS-CoV-2 infection or an uninfected control (not recorded which). In DNA form, the CDR3 reads TGTGCCAGCAGCACAACCGGGACACCTAGGAAAGGGTACTTC. This gives the protein CASSTTGTPRKGYF.